This TCR beta chain derives from a study of identical twins. Findings and limits, study-wide: Memory repertoires lacked the insertion deficit that abundant cord blood beta clonotypes showed. A cross-sectional statistical analysis, not follow-up of the same donors, supported the conclusions. In beta out-of-frame sequences, the excess sharing between twins was weaker.

This CDR3 comprises 14 residues. Trimming took 8 bases from V and 3 from J, leaving 13 bases between them. This clonotype was counted ten times or more. Its antigen is undetermined. Template switching (which added a universal primer site) was used, and cDNA carried unique molecular identifiers. TCRdb used MiXCR to reprocess the 5' RACE reads, holding one entry per CDR3 protein. The table records approximately 210,000 distinct CDR3 sequences, around 9.6% of them present only once. The sequence was collected from a woman between 18 and 30 years old in good health. V is TRBV12-3 or TRBV12-4 and J is TRBJ1-4; a possible D gene is TRBD1 (5 bases). Sample: memory (CD45RO+) T cells sorted from blood. The CDR3 nucleotides are TGTGCCAGCGGCCTTTGGGGGTCTAATGAAAAACTGTTTTTT. This gives the protein CASGLWGSNEKLFF.